The next 22 T cell receptor beta chains were all read from a single sample in a study of response to subunit inactivated influenza vaccine. One entry per CDR3 protein results from TCRdb running MiXCR on the RT-PCR reads. The sample yields approximately 520,000 distinct CDR3 sequences, approximately 15% seen once. The source was CD4+ T cells sorted from PBMCs, collected roughly 24 months after vaccination. Every receptor here comes from a man in his fifties or sixties who received an inactivated influenza vaccine.

Ten or more counts support this clonotype. The chain links TRBV5-1 to TRBJ2-3; TRBD1 might be the D (6 bases). Trimming took off 0 bases at V and 5 bases at J, with 10 bases between the two ends. Germline V gene data show CDR1 as SGHRS and CDR2 as YFSETQ. This CDR3 comprises 14 residues. CDR3 amino acids: CASSLGQDGDTQYF. DNA for the CDR3: TGCGCCAGCAGCTTGGGACAGGACGGAGATACGCAGTATTTT.

The chain has TRBV6-1 and TRBJ2-1; 10 bases match TRBD2. CDR1 is MNHNS, CDR2 SASEGT, per germline. The CDR3 has 14 amino acids. CDR3 sequence: CAAEREGSYNEQFF. In DNA, the CDR3 is TGTGCGGCGGAGCGGGAGGGCTCCTACAATGAGCAGTTCTTC.

This clonotype was found many times. The chain uses TRBV15 and TRBJ2-7, with D tentatively TRBD2 (7 bases). Trimming pared 0 bases from V and 3 bases from J, leaving 9 bases between. Germline V gene data show CDR1 as LNHNV and CDR2 as YYDKDF (reference sequence). CDR3 length: 14 amino acids. The chain's CDR3 is CATSRDRGGYEQYF. The CDR3 DNA is TGTGCCACCAGCAGAGATAGGGGGGGCTACGAGCAGTACTTC.

This clonotype has just a few counts. V usage is TRBV15 and J usage is TRBJ2-7; 9 bases agree with TRBD1. The CDR3 runs to 15 residues. Germline CDR1 LNHNV, CDR2 YYDKDF (reference sequence). Germline trimming cut 5 bases from V and 0 bases from J; bases unmatched to any gene: 5. The CDR3 DNA follows: TGTGCCACCAGCCTCGGACAGGGGTACTCCTACGAGCAGTACTTC. Translation: CATSLGQGYSYEQYF.

J is TRBJ2-3 and V is TRBV5-6, with D perhaps matching TRBD2 (5 bases). The CDR3 covers 12 residues. The V end was cut by 5 bases, the J end by 8 bases, with 12 bases between. CDR1 and CDR2 (germline): SGHDT, YYEEEE. The CDR3 is CASRVWESTQYF. The CDR3 region has the DNA TGTGCCAGCAGAGTCTGGGAGAGTACGCAGTATTTT. Together with reference TRBV5-6 and TRBJ2-3, the CDR3 gives the full variable domain: DAGVTQSPTHLIKTRGQQVTLRCSPKSGHDTVSWYQQALGQGPQFIFQYYEEEERQRGNFPDRFSGHQFPNYSSELNVNALLLGDSALYLCASRVWESTQYFGPGTRLTVL.

This clonotype was detected only a few times. This chain uses TRBV2 with TRBJ1-5; a weak D match, TRBD1 (5 bases). This CDR3 contains 15 residues. Deletions cut 2 bases from V and 2 bases from J, with 10 bases between. CDR1 and CDR2 (germline): SNHLY, FYNNEI. The CDR3 DNA reads as TGTGCCAGCAGTGAACAGGGATCGCGCAATCAGCCCCAGCATTTT. It translates to CASSEQGSRNQPQHF.

J is TRBJ2-4 and V is TRBV28; TRBD1 matches 10 bases. This CDR3 has 15 amino acids. From germline, CDR1 is MDHEN and CDR2 SYDVKM. J gave up 7 bases and V 5 bases, and 8 bases lay outside the gene matches. CDR3 sequence: CASSPFGTGDNIQYF. DNA for the CDR3: TGTGCCAGCAGTCCCTTCGGGACAGGGGACAACATTCAGTACTTC.

The chain has TRBV27 and TRBJ2-7, with 7 positions matching TRBD1. Germline values: CDR1 MNHEY, CDR2 SMNVEV (reference sequence). V was pared by 7 bases and J by 6 bases, with 12 bases of the junction left unmatched. The CDR3 contains 14 residues. The CDR3, as DNA: TGTGCCAGCATCGATCGACAGGGCTCCCGCGAGCAGTACTTC. Its protein product is CASIDRQGSREQYF.

The chain uses TRBV19 and TRBJ2-1; D possibly uses TRBD1 or TRBD2 (5 bases each). Trimming cost V 6 bases and J 15 bases, with 21 bases left between them. Per germline, CDR1 LNHDA and CDR2 SQIVND (reference sequence). There are 13 residues in the CDR3. CDR3 residues: CASSSGAVGFRFF. DNA of the CDR3: TGTGCCAGTAGCTCCGGGGCAGTCGGTTTTCGGTTCTTC.

The chain combines TRBV12-3 or TRBV12-4 with TRBJ2-3; no reliable D call. V was cut by 7 bases and J by 2 bases, with 10 bases left in between. The CDR3 sequence is 13 residues long. The CDR3 here is CASTVPPTDTQYF. The CDR3 DNA follows: TGTGCCAGCACGGTACCGCCCACAGATACGCAGTATTTT.

The V gene is TRBV7-2, the J gene TRBJ2-7; TRBD1 matches 10 bases. V was clipped by 0 bases and J by 5 bases; unmatched bases: 4. The CDR3 is 15 residues long. Germline V gene sequence: CDR1 SGHTA, CDR2 FQGNSA. The CDR3: CASSLARDRGHEQYF. DNA for the CDR3: TGTGCCAGCAGCTTAGCTCGGGACAGGGGCCACGAGCAGTACTTC.

Only a few counts were recorded for this clonotype. The chain links TRBV2 to TRBJ2-5; D may be TRBD1 or TRBD2 (6 bases each). Per germline, CDR1 SNHLY and CDR2 FYNNEI. The CDR3 consists of 14 residues. Trimming pared 7 bases from V and 3 bases from J, leaving 15 bases between. CDR3 sequence reads: CASKGGRFEETQYF. The CDR3 DNA is TGTGCCAGCAAGGGGGGAAGGTTTGAAGAGACCCAGTACTTC.

In its sample, this clonotype was seen a few times. The genes are TRBV12-3 or TRBV12-4 and TRBJ2-1; D not resolved. The ends were cut back, 7 bases at V and 7 bases at J, with 11 bases in the middle. CDR3 length: 12 residues. The CDR3 loop reads CASTPGGNEQFF. CDR3 coding DNA: TGTGCCAGCACCCCAGGTGGGAATGAGCAGTTCTTC.

The genes are TRBV4-3 and TRBJ2-5, with D uncertain. The V end lost 4 bases, the J end lost 2 bases, and 8 bases lay between the germline ends. Per germline, CDR1 LGHNA and CDR2 YSLEER. CDR3 length equals 13 residues. This CDR3 is CASSRSWQETQYF. The CDR3 DNA is TGCGCCAGCAGCCGTTCCTGGCAAGAGACCCAGTACTTC.

This clonotype turned up a few times. The V call is TRBV5-1, the J call TRBJ2-7, with TRBD2 matching over 12 bases. The V and J ends lost 5 bases and 1 base, in that order; junction bases with no gene match: 10. Germline CDR1 reads SGHRS; CDR2 reads YFSETQ. The CDR3 runs to 17 residues. DNA for the CDR3: TGCGCCAGCAGTGCCCTTTGGGGGACTAGCGGGTCCTACGAGCAGTACTTC. Its protein is CASSALWGTSGSYEQYF. The variable domain in full, completed from reference TRBV5-1 and TRBJ2-7, reads KAGVTQTPRYLIKTRGQQVTLSCSPISGHRSVSWYQQTPGQGLQFLFEYFSETQRNKGNFPGRFSGRQFSNSRSEMNVSTLELGDSALYLCASSALWGTSGSYEQYFGPGTRLTVT.

The V call is TRBV24-1, the J call TRBJ2-1; TRBD1 agrees at 9 bases. With V trimmed by 1 base and J by 4 bases, 1 base remained unmatched. This CDR3 is 15 amino acids long. CDR1 and CDR2 from the germline V gene are KGHDR and SFDVKD. CDR3 loop: CATSDFGTGYNEQFF. CDR3 coding DNA: TGTGCCACCAGTGATTTCGGGACAGGGTACAATGAGCAGTTCTTC.

This clonotype was recorded a few times. The V call is TRBV20-1, the J call TRBJ2-1; 8 nucleotides match TRBD2. There are 15 residues in the CDR3. After removal of 1 base from V and 2 bases from J, the junction contained 4 bases not matched to a gene. CDR1 and CDR2 (germline): DFQATT, SNEGSKA (reference sequence). For the CDR3, the DNA is TGCAGTGCTAGAGTAGCGGGGAGACCCTACAATGAGCAGTTCTTC. Translated, it gives CSARVAGRPYNEQFF.

This clonotype was recorded only once. The DNA of the CDR3 is TGTGCCAGCAGCCAAGAGAGGGGCCAGGGTGTTGAGCAGTTCTTC. Its translation is CASSQERGQGVEQFF. V and J are TRBV4-2 and TRBJ2-1, with D perhaps being TRBD1 or TRBD2 (5 bases each). Germline assignment: CDR1 LGHNA and CDR2 YNFKEQ. The CDR3 length is 15 residues. Trimming stripped 0 bases from V and 9 bases from J, with 15 bases between.

The chain is built from TRBV6-2 or TRBV6-3 and TRBJ2-7, with D uncertain. Germline values: CDR1 MNHEY, CDR2 SVGEGT. This CDR3 contains 15 residues. The ends were cut back, 2 bases at V and 6 bases at J, with 17 bases in the middle. Here the CDR3 reads CASSYQSGPFGEQYF. CDR3 DNA: TGTGCCAGCAGTTACCAATCGGGCCCCTTTGGCGAGCAGTACTTC.

The rearrangement links TRBV12-3 or TRBV12-4 to TRBJ1-5; 9 bases map to TRBD1. The CDR3 has 14 residues. V lost 6 bases to trimming and J lost 4 bases; unmatched junction nucleotides: 4. The CDR3, as DNA: TGTGCCAGCAGACCGGGACAGGGAAATCAGCCCCAGCATTTT. Protein: CASRPGQGNQPQHF.

The table lists this clonotype with a few counts. This rearrangement joins TRBV6-2 or TRBV6-3 to TRBJ2-2; D unclear. The length of the CDR3 is 13 residues. Per germline, CDR1 MNHEY and CDR2 SVGEGT. V was cut by 2 bases and J by 6 bases, with 7 bases left in between. The CDR3 spells CASSYPFPGELFF. CDR3 sequence (DNA): TGTGCCAGCAGTTACCCCTTTCCCGGGGAGCTGTTTTTT.

This clonotype was seen at least ten times. J is TRBJ2-3 and V is TRBV20-1, with 9 bases matching TRBD2. The CDR3 extends over 16 amino acids. Per germline, CDR1 DFQATT and CDR2 SNEGSKA (reference sequence). After removal of 6 bases from V and 2 bases from J, the junction contained 12 bases not matched to a gene. The CDR3 sequence is CSADYRASGDTDTQYF. As DNA, the CDR3 is TGCAGTGCCGACTACCGGGCTAGCGGGGACACAGATACGCAGTATTTT.